This paragraph reports one TCR beta chain. The antigen remains unidentified. Primers included in the PCR were 60 Vbeta and 13 Jbeta primers. Only in-frame clones appear in the TCRdb table, and some are missing; sequencing was by immunoSEQ multiplex PCR. The profile shows about 130,000 clones, around 83% of them singletons. The CDR3 consists of 15 residues. The J segment lost 6 bases and the V segment lost 3 bases, leaving 8 bases of the junction unmatched. The germline CDR1 and CDR2 sequences are MGHRA and YSYEKL. This sample is drawn from a study of cytomegalovirus exposure and HLA in healthy donors. General observations from the study: For presence/absence analyses, sequencing depth was assumed to be roughly uniform across donors. Apart from CMV serostatus, no immune exposure information was available. Rare TCR sequences predominated, though certain public TCRs were found in many donors.

V and J are TRBV4-1 and TRBJ2-5; 9 bases fit TRBD1. This clonotype was sampled from a girl aged 2-10 years in good health and CMV-seronegative. Sequenced material: PBMCs. The chain's CDR3 is CASSQPGTGMKTQYF. CDR3 DNA sequence: TGCGCCAGCAGCCAGCCGGGGACAGGGATGAAGACCCAGTACTTC.